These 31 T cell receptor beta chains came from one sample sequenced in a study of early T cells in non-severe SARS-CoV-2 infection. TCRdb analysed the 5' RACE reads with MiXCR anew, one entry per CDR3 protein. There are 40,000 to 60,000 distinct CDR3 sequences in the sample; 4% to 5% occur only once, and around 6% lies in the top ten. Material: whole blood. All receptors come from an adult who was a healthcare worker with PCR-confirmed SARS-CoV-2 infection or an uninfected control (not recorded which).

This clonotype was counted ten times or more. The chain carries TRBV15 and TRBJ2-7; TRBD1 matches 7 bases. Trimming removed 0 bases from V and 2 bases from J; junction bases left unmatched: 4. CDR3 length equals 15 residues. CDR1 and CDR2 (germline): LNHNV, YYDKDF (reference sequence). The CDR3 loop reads CATSREPGQTYEQYF. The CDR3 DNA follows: TGTGCCACCAGCAGAGAACCGGGACAGACCTACGAGCAGTACTTC.

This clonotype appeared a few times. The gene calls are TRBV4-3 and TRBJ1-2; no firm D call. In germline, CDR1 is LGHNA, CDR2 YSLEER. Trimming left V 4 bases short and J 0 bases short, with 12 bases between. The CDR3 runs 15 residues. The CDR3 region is CASSPTPGTNYGYTF. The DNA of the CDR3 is TGCGCCAGCAGCCCAACGCCCGGGACTAACTATGGCTACACCTTC.

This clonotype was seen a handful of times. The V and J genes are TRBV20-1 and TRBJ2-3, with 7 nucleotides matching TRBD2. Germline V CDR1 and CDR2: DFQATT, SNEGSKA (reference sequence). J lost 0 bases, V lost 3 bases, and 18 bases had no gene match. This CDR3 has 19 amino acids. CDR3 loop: CSARSWYSGQSSSTDTQYF. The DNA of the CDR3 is TGCAGTGCTAGGAGTTGGTATAGCGGGCAATCCTCTAGCACAGATACGCAGTATTTT.

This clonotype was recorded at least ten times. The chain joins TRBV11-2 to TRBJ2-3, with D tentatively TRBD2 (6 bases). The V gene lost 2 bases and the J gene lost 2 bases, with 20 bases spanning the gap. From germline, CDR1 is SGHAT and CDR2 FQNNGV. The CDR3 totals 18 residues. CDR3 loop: CASSLSVGGAITTDTQYF. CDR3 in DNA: TGTGCCAGCAGCTTATCGGTTGGAGGGGCCATTACCACAGATACGCAGTATTTT.

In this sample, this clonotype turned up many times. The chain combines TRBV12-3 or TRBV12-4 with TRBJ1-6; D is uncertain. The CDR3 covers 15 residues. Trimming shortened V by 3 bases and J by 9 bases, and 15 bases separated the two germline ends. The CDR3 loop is CASSFRRATSSPLHF. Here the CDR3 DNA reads TGTGCCAGCAGTTTTAGAAGGGCAACTAGTTCACCCCTCCACTTT.

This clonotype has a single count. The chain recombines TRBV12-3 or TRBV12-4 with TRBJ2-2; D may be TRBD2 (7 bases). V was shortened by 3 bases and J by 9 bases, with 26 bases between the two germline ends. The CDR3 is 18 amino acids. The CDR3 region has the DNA TGTGCCAGCAGTTTCAGGGGAGCCGGGACTACCGTTCACCGGGAGCTGTTTTTT. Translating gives CASSFRGAGTTVHRELFF.

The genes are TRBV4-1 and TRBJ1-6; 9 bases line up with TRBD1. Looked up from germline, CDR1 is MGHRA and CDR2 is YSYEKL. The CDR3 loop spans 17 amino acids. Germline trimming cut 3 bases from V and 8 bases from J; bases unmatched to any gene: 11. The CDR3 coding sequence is TGCGCCAGCAGCCAGCCTAAACAGGGGGCTTCGGATTCACCCCTCCACTTT. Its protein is CASSQPKQGASDSPLHF.

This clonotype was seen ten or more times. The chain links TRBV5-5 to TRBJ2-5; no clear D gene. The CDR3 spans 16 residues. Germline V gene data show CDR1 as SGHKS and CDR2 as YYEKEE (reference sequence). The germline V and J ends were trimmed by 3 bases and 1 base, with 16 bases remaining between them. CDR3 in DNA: TGTGCCAGCAGCTCTGGCGATTATCCTGGCCAAGAGACCCAGTACTTC. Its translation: CASSSGDYPGQETQYF.

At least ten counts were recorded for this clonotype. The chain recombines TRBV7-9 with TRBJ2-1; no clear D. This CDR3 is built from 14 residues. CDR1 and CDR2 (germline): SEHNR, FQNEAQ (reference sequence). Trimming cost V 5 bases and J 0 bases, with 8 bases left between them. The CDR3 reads CASSTQVSYNEQFF. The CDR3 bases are TGTGCCAGCAGCACCCAAGTCTCCTACAATGAGCAGTTCTTC.

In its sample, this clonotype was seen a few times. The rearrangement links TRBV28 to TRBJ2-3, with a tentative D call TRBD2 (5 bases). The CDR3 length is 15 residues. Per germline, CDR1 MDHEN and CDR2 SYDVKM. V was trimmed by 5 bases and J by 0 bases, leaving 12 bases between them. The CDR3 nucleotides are TGTGCCAGCAGTGACTACCGATCGAGCACAGATACGCAGTATTTT. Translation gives CASSDYRSSTDTQYF.

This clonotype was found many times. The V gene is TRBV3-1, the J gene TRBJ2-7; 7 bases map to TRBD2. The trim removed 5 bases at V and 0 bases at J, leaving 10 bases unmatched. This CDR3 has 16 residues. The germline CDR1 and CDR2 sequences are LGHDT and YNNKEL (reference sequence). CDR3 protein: CASSIREGLPSYEQYF. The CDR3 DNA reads TGTGCCAGCAGCATACGAGAGGGACTACCCTCCTACGAGCAGTACTTC.

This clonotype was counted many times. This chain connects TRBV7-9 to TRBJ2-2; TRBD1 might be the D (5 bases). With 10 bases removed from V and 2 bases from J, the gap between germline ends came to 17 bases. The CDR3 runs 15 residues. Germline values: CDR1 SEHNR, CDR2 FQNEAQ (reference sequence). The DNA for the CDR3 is TGTGCCATCGTTGGTGGGGCGCGAAACACCGGGGAGCTGTTTTTT. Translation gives CAIVGGARNTGELFF.

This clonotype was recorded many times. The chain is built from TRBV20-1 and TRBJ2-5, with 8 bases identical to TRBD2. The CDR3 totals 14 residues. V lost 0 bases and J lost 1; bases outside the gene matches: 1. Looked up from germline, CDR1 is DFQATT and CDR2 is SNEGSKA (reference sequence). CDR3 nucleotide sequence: TGCAGTGCTAGAGACGGGACTAGCCAAGAGACCCAGTACTTC. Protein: CSARDGTSQETQYF.

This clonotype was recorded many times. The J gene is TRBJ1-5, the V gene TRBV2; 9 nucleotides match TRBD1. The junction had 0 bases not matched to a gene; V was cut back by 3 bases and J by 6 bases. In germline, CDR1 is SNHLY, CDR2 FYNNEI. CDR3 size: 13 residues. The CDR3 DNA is TGTGCCAGCAGTGAGACAGGGGGTCAGCCCCAGCATTTT. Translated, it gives CASSETGGQPQHF.

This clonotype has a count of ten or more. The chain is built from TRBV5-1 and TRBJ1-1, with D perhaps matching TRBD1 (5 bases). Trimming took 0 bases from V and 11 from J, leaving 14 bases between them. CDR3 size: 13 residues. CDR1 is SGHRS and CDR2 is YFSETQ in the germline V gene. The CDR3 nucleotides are TGCGCCAGCAGCTTGGAGAGGCAGGGAATGGCTTTCTTT. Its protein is CASSLERQGMAFF.

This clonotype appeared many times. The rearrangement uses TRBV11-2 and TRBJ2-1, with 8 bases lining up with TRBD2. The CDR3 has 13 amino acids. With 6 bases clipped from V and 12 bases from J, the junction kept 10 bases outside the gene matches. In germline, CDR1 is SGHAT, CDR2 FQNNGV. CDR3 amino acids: CASRTTDGRGQFF. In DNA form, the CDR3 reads TGTGCCAGCAGGACGACGGACGGGAGGGGGCAGTTCTTC.

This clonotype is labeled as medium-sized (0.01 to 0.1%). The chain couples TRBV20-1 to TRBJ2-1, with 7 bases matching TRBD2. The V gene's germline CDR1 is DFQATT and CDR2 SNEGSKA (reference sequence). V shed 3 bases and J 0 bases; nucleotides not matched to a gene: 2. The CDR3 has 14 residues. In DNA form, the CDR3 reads TGCAGTGCTAGTCTAGCGGCCTCCTACAATGAGCAGTTCTTC. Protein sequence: CSASLAASYNEQFF.

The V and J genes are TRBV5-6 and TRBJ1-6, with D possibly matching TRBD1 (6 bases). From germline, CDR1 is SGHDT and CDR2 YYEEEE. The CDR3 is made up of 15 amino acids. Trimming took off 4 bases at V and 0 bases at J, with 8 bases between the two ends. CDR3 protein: CASSRGRSYNSPLHF. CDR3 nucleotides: TGTGCCAGCAGCCGGGGGCGCTCCTATAATTCACCCCTCCACTTT.

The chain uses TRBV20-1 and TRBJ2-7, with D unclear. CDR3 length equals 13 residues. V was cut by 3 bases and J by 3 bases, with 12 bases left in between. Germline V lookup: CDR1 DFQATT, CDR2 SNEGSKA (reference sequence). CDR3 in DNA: TGCAGTGCTAGTCCAGGCTGGGACTACGAGCAGTACTTC. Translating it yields CSASPGWDYEQYF.

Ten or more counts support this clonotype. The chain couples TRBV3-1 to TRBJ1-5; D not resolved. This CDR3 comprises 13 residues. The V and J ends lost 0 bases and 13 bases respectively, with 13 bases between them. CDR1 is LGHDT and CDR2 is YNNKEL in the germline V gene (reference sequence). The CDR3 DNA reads TGTGCCAGCAGCCAAGATAGGTACGCTCGTCAGCATTTT. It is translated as CASSQDRYARQHF.

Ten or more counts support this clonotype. CDR3 sequence: CASSQDIGAGKTEAFF. CDR3 bases: TGTGCCAGCAGCCAAGATATCGGGGCAGGGAAAACTGAAGCTTTCTTT. This chain joins TRBV3-1 and TRBJ1-1, with D tentatively TRBD1 (5 bases). Trimming removed 0 bases at V and 5 bases at J, with 16 bases between. CDR3 size: 16 residues. Germline V gene lookup returns CDR1 LGHDT and CDR2 YNNKEL (reference sequence).

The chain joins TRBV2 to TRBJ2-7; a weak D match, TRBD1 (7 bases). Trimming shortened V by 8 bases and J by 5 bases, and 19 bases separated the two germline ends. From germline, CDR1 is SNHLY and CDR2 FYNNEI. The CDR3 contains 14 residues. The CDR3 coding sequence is TGTGCCAGCGGTCGGGGCAGGGGGGACCACGAGCAGTACTTC. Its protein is CASGRGRGDHEQYF. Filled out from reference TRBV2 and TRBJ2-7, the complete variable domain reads EPEVTQTPSHQVTQMGQEVILRCVPISNHLYFYWYRQILGQKVEFLVSFYNNEISEKSEIFDDQFSVERPDGSNFTLKIRSTKLEDSAMYFCASGRGRGDHEQYFGPGTRLTVT.

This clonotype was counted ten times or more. The CDR3 is CASDRGVGQPQHF. The DNA of the CDR3 is TGTGCCAGCGACAGGGGTGTAGGGCAGCCCCAGCATTTT. This chain connects TRBV19 to TRBJ1-5; 8 nucleotides line up with TRBD1. The germline V gene encodes CDR1 LNHDA and CDR2 SQIVND (reference sequence). V shed 9 bases, J shed 7 bases, and the junction held 8 bases outside the gene matches. The CDR3 covers 13 residues.

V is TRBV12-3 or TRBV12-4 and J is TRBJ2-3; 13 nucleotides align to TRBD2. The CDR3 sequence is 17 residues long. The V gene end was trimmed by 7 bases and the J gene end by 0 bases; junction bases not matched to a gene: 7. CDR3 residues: CASNLGLAGPSTDTQYF. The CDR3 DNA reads TGTGCCAGCAACCTGGGACTAGCGGGACCTAGCACAGATACGCAGTATTTT.

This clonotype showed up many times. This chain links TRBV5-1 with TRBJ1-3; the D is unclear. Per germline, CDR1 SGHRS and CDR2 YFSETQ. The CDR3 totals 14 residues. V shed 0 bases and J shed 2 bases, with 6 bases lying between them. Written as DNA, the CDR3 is TGCGCCAGCAGCTTGGACACGGCTGGAAACACCATATATTTT. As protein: CASSLDTAGNTIYF. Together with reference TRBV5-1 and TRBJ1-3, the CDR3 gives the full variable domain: KAGVTQTPRYLIKTRGQQVTLSCSPISGHRSVSWYQQTPGQGLQFLFEYFSETQRNKGNFPGRFSGRQFSNSRSEMNVSTLELGDSALYLCASSLDTAGNTIYFGEGSWLTVV.

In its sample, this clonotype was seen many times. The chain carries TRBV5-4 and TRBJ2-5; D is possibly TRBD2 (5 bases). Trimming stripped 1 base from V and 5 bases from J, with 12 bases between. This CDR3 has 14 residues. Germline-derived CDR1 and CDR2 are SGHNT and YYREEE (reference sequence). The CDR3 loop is CASSLNPRGETQYF. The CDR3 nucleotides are TGTGCCAGCAGCTTGAACCCCCGCGGGGAGACCCAGTACTTC.

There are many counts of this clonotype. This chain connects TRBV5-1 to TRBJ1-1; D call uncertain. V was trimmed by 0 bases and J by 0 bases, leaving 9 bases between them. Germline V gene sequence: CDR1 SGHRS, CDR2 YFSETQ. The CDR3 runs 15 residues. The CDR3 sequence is CASSLEEQLNTEAFF. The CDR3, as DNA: TGCGCCAGCAGCTTGGAAGAACAACTGAACACTGAAGCTTTCTTT. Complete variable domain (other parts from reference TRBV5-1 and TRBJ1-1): KAGVTQTPRYLIKTRGQQVTLSCSPISGHRSVSWYQQTPGQGLQFLFEYFSETQRNKGNFPGRFSGRQFSNSRSEMNVSTLELGDSALYLCASSLEEQLNTEAFFGQGTRLTVV.

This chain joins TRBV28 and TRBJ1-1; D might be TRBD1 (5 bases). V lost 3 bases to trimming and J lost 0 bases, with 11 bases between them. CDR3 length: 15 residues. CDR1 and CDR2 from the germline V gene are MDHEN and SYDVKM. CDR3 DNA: TGTGCCAGCAGTTTGGGACGGAGCATGAACACTGAAGCTTTCTTT. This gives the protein CASSLGRSMNTEAFF.

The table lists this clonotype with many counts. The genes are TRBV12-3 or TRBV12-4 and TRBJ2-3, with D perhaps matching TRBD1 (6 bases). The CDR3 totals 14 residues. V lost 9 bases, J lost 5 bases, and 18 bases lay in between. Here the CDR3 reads CASRWGQSGDTQYF. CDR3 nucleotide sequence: TGTGCCAGTCGTTGGGGGCAGTCGGGAGATACGCAGTATTTT.

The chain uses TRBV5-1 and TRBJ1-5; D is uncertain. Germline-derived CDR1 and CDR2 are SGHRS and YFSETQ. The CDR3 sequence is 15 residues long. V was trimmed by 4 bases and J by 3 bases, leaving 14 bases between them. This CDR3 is CASSPGDSYNQPQHF. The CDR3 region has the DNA TGCGCCAGCAGCCCCGGGGATTCCTACAATCAGCCCCAGCATTTT.

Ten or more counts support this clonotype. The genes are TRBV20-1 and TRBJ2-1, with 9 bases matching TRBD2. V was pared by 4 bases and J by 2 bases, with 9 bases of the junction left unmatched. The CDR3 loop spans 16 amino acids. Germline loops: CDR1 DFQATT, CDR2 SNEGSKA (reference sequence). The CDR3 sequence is CSATPIAGVAYNEQFF. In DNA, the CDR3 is TGCAGTGCTACCCCTATAGCGGGAGTGGCCTACAATGAGCAGTTCTTC.